The rows below give T cell receptor beta chains drawn from one sample of a study of blood T cell repertoires in COVID-19. Sequencing used immunoSEQ multiplex PCR; TCRdb keeps in-frame clones, though not all of them. The top ten hold more than 9.5% of the sample, which has 100,000 to 150,000 clones, over 80% seen once. The sequenced material came from peripheral blood. These receptors originate from a man aged 40-55 years with active or convalescent COVID-19. Each CDR3 is given with its conserved first and last residue. Each record gives: J gene, clone size, D gene, V gene, CDR3 DNA, CDR3 protein. The D gene is left open where the match is weak. A row's size may be missing; if present it is once, few, many or a size class.

>TRBJ1-2|NA|TRBD1|TRBV5-1
TGCGCCAGCAGCCCAGGGGGGTTAGGTGGCTACACCTTC
CASSPGGLGGYTF
>TRBJ2-7|NA|NA|TRBV19
TGTGCCAGTAGTATGGGCAGAGTCTACGAGCAGTACTTC
CASSMGRVYEQYF
>TRBJ1-1|NA|NA|TRBV19
TGTGCCAGTAGTATTCCGGCGGGGATGAGTGAAGCTTTCTTT
CASSIPAGMSEAFF
>TRBJ1-6|NA|NA|TRBV5-1
TGCGCCAGCAGCTTGGGGGCAGTAAGCTCCTATAATTCACCCCTCCACTTT
CASSLGAVSSYNSPLHF
>TRBJ2-7|many|TRBD1|TRBV27
TGTGCCAGCAACCGCCGGACAGGGAGAACCTACGAGCAGTACTTC
CASNRRTGRTYEQYF
>TRBJ2-3|once|TRBD2|TRBV7-9
TGTGCCAGCAGCACCACGTTTAGCGGGGGGGCGACAGATACGCAGTATTTT
CASSTTFSGGATDTQYF
>TRBJ2-7|few|TRBD1|TRBV9
TGTGCCAGCAGCGAGGCGACAGGGTCTGCCTACGAGCAGTACTTC
CASSEATGSAYEQYF
>TRBJ1-5|NA|NA|TRBV12-5
TGTGCTAGTGCCGACGGGGGGCGAGGGCTTAGCAATCAGCCCCAGCATTTT
CASADGGRGLSNQPQHF
>TRBJ1-4|NA|TRBD1|TRBV7-2
TGTGCCAGCAGCATAGGGGGCGCTGGGGAAAAACTGTTTTTT
CASSIGGAGEKLFF
>TRBJ1-1|NA|NA|TRBV6-5
TGTGCCAGCAGATTTGACAGCATGAACACTGAAGCTTTCTTT
CASRFDSMNTEAFF
>TRBJ2-7|NA|NA|TRBV6-2/TRBV6-3
TGTGCCAGCAGTTGGGGGGAAACCTACGAGCAGTACTTC
CASSWGETYEQYF
>TRBJ2-5|few|TRBD2|TRBV11-2
TGTGCCAGCAGCTTAGTAATTAGCGGGGGGGAGTACTTC
CASSLVISGGEYF
>TRBJ1-6|NA|NA|TRBV20-1
TGCAGTGCTAGTTGGGAGGGAGACTTTAATTCACCCCTCCACTTT
CSASWEGDFNSPLHF
>TRBJ1-5|NA|NA|TRBV10-3
TGTGCCATCGATCCCTACAGGATAGCTCAGCCCCAGCATTTT
CAIDPYRIAQPQHF
>TRBJ2-3|NA|TRBD1|TRBV19
TGTGCCAGTAGTGCTGACAGGGCCACAGATACGCAGTATTTT
CASSADRATDTQYF
>TRBJ2-1|NA|TRBD2|TRBV7-6
TGTGCCAGCAGCTTAGAAGGCGGGGGGGCCGAAAATGAGCAGTTCTTC
CASSLEGGGAENEQFF
>TRBJ2-7|NA|TRBD1|TRBV7-6
TGTGCCAGCAGCTTAGGGTCTGCCGGGACAGGGGCTCCGAGCTCCTACGAGCAGTACTTC
CASSLGSAGTGAPSSYEQYF
>TRBJ1-3|NA|TRBD1|TRBV27
TGTGCCAGCAGCAGCACAGGGGAAGGAAACACCATATATTTT
CASSSTGEGNTIYF
>TRBJ2-5|NA|NA|TRBV24-1
TGTGCCACCAGTGATTCGGGTCGAGAGGAGACCCAGTACTTC
CATSDSGREETQYF
>TRBJ2-3|NA|TRBD2|TRBV7-2
TGTGCCAGCAGCTCTCTTAGCGGGGGGTCGTCCACGCAGTATTTT
CASSSLSGGSSTQYF
>TRBJ2-3|NA|TRBD2|TRBV6-5
TGTGCCAGCAGCTACCTTAGCGGGGGGGCTGCAGATACGCAGTATTTT
CASSYLSGGAADTQYF
>TRBJ2-1|NA|TRBD2|TRBV29-1
TGCAGCGGTCGGGTAGCGGGGAGTTTTAATGAGCAGTTCTTC
CSGRVAGSFNEQFF
>TRBJ1-1|NA|NA|TRBV10-3
TGTGCCATCAGTGGGGGCGGTAACACTGAAGCTTTCTTT
CAISGGGNTEAFF
>TRBJ2-5|NA|TRBD1|TRBV4-1
TGCGCCAGCAGCCTTCAAGGGACAGTAGAAGAGACCCAGTACTTC
CASSLQGTVEETQYF
>TRBJ1-1|once|NA|TRBV7-3
TGTGCCAGCAGCTTAACTAGGAACACTGAAGCTTTCTTT
CASSLTRNTEAFF
>TRBJ1-2|NA|TRBD1|TRBV9
TGTGCCAGCAGCGCCTATCAGGGGGCGTCGTATGGCTACACCTTC
CASSAYQGASYGYTF
>TRBJ2-3|NA|TRBD2|TRBV9
TGTGCCAGCAGCGTCGGGAGGGCGACTAGCACAGATACGCAGTATTTT
CASSVGRATSTDTQYF
>TRBJ2-6|NA|NA|TRBV3-1/TRBV3-2
TGTGCCAGCAGCCTCAGCTCTGGGGCCAACGTCCTGACTTTC
CASSLSSGANVLTF
>TRBJ1-1|NA|NA|TRBV5-1
TGCGCCAGCAGCCCCACGGGTGCCACTGAAGCTTTCTTT
CASSPTGATEAFF